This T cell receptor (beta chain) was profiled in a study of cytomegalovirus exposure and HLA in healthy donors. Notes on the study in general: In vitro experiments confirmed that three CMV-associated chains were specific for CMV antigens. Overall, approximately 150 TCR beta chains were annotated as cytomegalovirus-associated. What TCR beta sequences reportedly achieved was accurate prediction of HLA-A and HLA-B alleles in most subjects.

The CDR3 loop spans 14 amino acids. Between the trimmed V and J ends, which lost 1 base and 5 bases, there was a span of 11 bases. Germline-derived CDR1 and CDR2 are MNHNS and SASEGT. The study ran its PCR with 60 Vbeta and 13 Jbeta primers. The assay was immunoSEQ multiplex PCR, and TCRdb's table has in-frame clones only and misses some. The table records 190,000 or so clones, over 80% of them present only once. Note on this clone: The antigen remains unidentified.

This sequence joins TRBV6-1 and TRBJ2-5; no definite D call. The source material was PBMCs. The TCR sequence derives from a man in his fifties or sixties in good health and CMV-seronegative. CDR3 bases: TGTGCCAGCAGTGAAGGGGCCCCCCGGGAGACCCAGTACTTC. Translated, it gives CASSEGAPRETQYF.